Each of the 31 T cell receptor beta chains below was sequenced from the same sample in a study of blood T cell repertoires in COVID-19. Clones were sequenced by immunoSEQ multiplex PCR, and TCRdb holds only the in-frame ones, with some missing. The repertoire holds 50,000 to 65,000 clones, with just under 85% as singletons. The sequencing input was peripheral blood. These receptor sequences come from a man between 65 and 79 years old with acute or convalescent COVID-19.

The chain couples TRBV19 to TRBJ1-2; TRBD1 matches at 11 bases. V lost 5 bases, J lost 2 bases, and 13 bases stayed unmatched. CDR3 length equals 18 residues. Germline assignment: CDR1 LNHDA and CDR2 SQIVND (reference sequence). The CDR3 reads CASSPRPIRDRGNYGYTF. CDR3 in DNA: TGTGCCAGTAGTCCTCGACCGATCCGGGACAGGGGGAACTATGGCTACACCTTC.

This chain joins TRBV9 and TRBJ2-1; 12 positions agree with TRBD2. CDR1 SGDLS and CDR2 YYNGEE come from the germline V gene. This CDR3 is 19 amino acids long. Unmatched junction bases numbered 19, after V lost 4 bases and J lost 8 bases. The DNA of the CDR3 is TGTGCCAGCAGCCCCGACAGGGTTCCTAGCGGGGGGGCGGGCCATGAGCAGTTCTTC. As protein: CASSPDRVPSGGAGHEQFF.

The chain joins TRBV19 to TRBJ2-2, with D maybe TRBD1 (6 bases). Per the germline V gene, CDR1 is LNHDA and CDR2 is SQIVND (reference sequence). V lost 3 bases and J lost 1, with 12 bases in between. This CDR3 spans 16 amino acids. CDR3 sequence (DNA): TGTGCCAGTAGTATTCTGTGGACAGTGAACACCGGGGAGCTGTTTTTT. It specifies CASSILWTVNTGELFF.

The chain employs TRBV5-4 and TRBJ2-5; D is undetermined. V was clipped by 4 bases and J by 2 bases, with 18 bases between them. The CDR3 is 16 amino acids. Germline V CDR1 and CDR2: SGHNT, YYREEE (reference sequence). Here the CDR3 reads CASSLLPHSTQETQYF. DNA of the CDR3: TGTGCCAGCAGCCTTCTTCCACACTCGACACAAGAGACCCAGTACTTC.

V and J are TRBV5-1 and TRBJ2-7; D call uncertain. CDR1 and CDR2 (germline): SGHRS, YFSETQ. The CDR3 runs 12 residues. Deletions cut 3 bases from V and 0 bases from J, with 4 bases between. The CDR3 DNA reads TGCGCCAGCAGCTCAGGCTCCTACGAGCAGTACTTC. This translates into CASSSGSYEQYF. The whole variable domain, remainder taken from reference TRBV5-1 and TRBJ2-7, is KAGVTQTPRYLIKTRGQQVTLSCSPISGHRSVSWYQQTPGQGLQFLFEYFSETQRNKGNFPGRFSGRQFSNSRSEMNVSTLELGDSALYLCASSSGSYEQYFGPGTRLTVT.

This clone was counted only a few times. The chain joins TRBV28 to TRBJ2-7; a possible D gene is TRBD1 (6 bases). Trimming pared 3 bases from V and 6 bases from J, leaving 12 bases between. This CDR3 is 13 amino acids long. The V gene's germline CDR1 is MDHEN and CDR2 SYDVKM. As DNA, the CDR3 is TGTGCCAGCAGTTTCTGGCAGGGGAGCGAGCAGTACTTC. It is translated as CASSFWQGSEQYF.

The CDR3 here is CASTDRAYSNQPQHF. DNA of the CDR3: TGTGCCAGCACCGACAGGGCTTATAGCAATCAGCCCCAGCATTTT. The J gene is TRBJ1-5, the V gene TRBV6-5, with TRBD1 matching over 7 bases. Germline assignment: CDR1 MNHEY and CDR2 SVGAGI. This CDR3 spans 15 amino acids. V lost 7 bases and J lost 0; bases outside the gene matches: 6.

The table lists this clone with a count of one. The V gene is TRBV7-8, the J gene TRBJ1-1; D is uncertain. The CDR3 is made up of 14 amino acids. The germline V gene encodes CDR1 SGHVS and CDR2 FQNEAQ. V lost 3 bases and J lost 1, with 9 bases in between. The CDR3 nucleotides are TGTGCCAGCAGCTTGGAGGCCGCGAACACTGAAGCTTTCTTT. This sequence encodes CASSLEAANTEAFF.

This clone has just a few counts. The CDR3 region is CASTRGGQPQHF. The CDR3, as DNA: TGTGCCAGCACCAGGGGTGGACAGCCCCAGCATTTT. The chain employs TRBV2 and TRBJ1-5; a weak D match, TRBD1 (6 bases). CDR1 and CDR2 (germline): SNHLY, FYNNEI. The V end was cut by 7 bases, the J end by 7 bases, with 11 bases between. This CDR3 spans 12 amino acids.

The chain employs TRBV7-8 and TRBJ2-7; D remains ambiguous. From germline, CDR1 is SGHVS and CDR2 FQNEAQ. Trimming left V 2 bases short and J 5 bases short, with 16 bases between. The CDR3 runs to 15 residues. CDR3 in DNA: TGTGCCAGCAGCTTAACCGGCCTCCAAGCGAACGAGCAGTACTTC. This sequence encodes CASSLTGLQANEQYF.

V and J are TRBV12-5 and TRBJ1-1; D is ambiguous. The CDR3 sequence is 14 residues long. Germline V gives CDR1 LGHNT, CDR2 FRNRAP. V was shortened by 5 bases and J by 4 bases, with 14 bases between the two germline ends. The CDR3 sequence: CASGPMSVVTEAFF. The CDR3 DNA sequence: TGTGCTAGTGGTCCTATGTCTGTGGTCACTGAAGCTTTCTTT.

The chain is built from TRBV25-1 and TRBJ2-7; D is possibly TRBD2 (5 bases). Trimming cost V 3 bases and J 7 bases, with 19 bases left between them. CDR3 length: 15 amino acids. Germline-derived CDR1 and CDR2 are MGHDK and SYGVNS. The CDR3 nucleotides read TGTGCCAGCAGTGATCAACGACAAGGAGGCTTAGAGCAGTACTTC. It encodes CASSDQRQGGLEQYF.

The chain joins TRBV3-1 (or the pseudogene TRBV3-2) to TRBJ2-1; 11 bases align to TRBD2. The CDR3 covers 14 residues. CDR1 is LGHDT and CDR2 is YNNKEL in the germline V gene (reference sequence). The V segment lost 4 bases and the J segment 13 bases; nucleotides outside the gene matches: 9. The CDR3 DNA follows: TGTGCCAGCAGCCCCTCTTTTAGCGGGGGGGTTCAGTTCTTC. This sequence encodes CASSPSFSGGVQFF.

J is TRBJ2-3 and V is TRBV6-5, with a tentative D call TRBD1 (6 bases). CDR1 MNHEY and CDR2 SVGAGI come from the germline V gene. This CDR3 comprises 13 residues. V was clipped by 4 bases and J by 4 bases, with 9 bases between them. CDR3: CASSLTGPDTQYF. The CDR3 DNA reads TGTGCCAGCAGTTTAACAGGGCCAGATACGCAGTATTTT.

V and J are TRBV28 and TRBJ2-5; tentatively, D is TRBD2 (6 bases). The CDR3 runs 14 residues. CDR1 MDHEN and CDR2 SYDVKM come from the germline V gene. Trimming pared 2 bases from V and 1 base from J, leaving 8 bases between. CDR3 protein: CASSLQLAQETQYF. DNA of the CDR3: TGTGCCAGCAGTTTACAACTAGCCCAAGAGACCCAGTACTTC.

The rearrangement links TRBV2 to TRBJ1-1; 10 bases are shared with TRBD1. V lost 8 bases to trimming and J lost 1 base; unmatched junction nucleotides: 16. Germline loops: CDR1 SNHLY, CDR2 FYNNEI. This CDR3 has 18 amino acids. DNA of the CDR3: TGTGCCAGCGCCGTCCCGGGACAGGGGTCAACGAAGAACACTGAAGCTTTCTTT. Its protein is CASAVPGQGSTKNTEAFF.

The CDR3 DNA follows: TGTGCCAGTACCAGACTGTCGGCTAACTATGGCTACACCTTC. Its protein product is CASTRLSANYGYTF. V and J are TRBV19 and TRBJ1-2; D unresolved. The V end lost 7 bases, the J end lost 0 bases, and 12 bases lay between the germline ends. Germline V gives CDR1 LNHDA, CDR2 SQIVND (reference sequence). The CDR3 is 14 residues long. Looking up the rest from reference TRBV19 and TRBJ1-2 gives the full variable domain: DGGITQSPKYLFRKEGQNVTLSCEQNLNHDAMYWYRQDPGQGLRLIYYSQIVNDFQKGDIAEGYSVSREKKESFPLTVTSAQKNPTAFYLCASTRLSANYGYTFGSGTRLTVV.

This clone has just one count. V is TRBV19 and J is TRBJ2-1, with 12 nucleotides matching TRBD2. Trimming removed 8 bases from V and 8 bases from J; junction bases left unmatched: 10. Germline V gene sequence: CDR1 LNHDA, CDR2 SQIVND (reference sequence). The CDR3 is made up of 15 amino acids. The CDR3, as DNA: TGTGCCAGTTTTGTGCGGACTAGCGGGGTCGATGAGCAGTTCTTC. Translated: CASFVRTSGVDEQFF.

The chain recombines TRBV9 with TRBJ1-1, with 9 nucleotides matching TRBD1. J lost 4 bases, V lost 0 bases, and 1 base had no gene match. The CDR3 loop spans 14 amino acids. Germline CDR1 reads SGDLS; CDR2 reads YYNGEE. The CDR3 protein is CASSVGTGATEAFF. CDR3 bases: TGTGCCAGCAGCGTAGGGACAGGGGCCACTGAAGCTTTCTTT. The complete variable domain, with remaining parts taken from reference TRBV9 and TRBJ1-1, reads DSGVTQTPKHLITATGQRVTLRCSPRSGDLSVYWYQQSLDQGLQFLIQYYNGEERAKGNILERFSAQQFPDLHSELNLSSLELGDSALYFCASSVGTGATEAFFGQGTRLTVV.

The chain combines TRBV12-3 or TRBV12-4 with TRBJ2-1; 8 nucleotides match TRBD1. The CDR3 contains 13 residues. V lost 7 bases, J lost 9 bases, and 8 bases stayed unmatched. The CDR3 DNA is TGTGCCAGCACCCGACAGGGGATGGGTGAGCAGTTCTTC. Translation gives CASTRQGMGEQFF.

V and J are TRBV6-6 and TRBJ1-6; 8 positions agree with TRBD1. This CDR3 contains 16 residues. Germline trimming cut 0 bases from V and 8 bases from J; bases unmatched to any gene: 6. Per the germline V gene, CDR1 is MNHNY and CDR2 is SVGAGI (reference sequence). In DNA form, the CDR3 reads TGTGCCAGCAGTTACTCTCAGGGGGCGAAGGATTCACCCCTCCACTTT. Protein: CASSYSQGAKDSPLHF.

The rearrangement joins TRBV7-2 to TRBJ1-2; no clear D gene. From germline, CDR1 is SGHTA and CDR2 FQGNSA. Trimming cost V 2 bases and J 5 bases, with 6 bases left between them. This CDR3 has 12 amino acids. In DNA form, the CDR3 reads TGTGCCAGCAGCTTATATCAGTATGGCTACACCTTC. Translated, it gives CASSLYQYGYTF.

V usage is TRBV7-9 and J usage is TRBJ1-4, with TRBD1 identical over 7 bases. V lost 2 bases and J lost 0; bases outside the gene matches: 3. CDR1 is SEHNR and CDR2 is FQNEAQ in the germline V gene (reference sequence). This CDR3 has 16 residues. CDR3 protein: CASSLFGTATNEKLFF. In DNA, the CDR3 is TGTGCCAGCAGCTTATTTGGGACAGCAACTAATGAAAAACTGTTTTTT.

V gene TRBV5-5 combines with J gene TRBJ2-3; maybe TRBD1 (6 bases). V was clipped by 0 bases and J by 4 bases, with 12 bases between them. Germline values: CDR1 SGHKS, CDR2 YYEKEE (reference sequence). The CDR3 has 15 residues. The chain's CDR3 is CASSLVQGLADTQYF. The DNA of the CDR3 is TGTGCCAGCAGCTTGGTTCAGGGGTTAGCAGATACGCAGTATTTT.

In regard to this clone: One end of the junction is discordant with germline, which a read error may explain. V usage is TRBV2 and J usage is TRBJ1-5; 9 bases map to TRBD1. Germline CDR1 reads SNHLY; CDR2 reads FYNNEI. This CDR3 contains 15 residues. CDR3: CAISEGTGRHQPQHF. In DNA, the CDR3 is TGTGCCATCAGTGAGGGGACAGGGAGACATCAGCCCCAGCATTTT.

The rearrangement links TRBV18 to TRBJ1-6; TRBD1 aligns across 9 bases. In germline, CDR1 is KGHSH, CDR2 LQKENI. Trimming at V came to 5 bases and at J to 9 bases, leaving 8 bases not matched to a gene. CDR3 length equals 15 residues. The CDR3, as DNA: TGTGCCAGCTCAGCCGGGACAGGGTCGAGTTCACCCCTCCACTTT. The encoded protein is CASSAGTGSSSPLHF.

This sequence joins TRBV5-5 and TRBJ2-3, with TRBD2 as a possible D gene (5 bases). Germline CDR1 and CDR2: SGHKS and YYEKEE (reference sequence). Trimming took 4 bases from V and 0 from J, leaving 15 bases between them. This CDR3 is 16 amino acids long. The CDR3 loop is CASSPGSARSTDTQYF. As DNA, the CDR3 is TGTGCCAGCAGCCCGGGGTCGGCCCGTAGCACAGATACGCAGTATTTT.

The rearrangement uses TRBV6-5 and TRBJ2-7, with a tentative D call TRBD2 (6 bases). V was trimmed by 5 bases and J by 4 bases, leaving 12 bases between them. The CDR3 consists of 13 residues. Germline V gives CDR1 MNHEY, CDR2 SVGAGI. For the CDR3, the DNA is TGTGCCAGCAGTAACCCCGGGACTTACGAGCAGTACTTC. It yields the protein CASSNPGTYEQYF.

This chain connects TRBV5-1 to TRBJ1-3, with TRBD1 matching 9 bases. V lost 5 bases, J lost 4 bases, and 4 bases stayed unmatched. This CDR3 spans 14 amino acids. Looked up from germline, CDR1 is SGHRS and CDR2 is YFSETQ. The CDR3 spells CASRQGAPGNTIYF. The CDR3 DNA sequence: TGCGCCAGCAGACAGGGGGCACCCGGAAACACCATATATTTT. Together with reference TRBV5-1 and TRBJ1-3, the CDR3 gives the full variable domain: KAGVTQTPRYLIKTRGQQVTLSCSPISGHRSVSWYQQTPGQGLQFLFEYFSETQRNKGNFPGRFSGRQFSNSRSEMNVSTLELGDSALYLCASRQGAPGNTIYFGEGSWLTVV.

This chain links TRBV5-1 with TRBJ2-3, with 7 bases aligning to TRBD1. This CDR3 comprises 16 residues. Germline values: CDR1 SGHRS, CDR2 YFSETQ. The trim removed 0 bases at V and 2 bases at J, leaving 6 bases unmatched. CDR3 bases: TGCGCCAGCAGCTTGGGTGGGACAGCAATCACAGATACGCAGTATTTT. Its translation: CASSLGGTAITDTQYF.

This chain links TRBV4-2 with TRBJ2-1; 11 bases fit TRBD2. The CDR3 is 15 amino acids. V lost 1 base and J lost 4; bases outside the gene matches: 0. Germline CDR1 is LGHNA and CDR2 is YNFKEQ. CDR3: CASSQGLAGYNEQFF. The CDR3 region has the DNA TGTGCCAGCAGCCAAGGACTAGCGGGGTACAATGAGCAGTTCTTC.